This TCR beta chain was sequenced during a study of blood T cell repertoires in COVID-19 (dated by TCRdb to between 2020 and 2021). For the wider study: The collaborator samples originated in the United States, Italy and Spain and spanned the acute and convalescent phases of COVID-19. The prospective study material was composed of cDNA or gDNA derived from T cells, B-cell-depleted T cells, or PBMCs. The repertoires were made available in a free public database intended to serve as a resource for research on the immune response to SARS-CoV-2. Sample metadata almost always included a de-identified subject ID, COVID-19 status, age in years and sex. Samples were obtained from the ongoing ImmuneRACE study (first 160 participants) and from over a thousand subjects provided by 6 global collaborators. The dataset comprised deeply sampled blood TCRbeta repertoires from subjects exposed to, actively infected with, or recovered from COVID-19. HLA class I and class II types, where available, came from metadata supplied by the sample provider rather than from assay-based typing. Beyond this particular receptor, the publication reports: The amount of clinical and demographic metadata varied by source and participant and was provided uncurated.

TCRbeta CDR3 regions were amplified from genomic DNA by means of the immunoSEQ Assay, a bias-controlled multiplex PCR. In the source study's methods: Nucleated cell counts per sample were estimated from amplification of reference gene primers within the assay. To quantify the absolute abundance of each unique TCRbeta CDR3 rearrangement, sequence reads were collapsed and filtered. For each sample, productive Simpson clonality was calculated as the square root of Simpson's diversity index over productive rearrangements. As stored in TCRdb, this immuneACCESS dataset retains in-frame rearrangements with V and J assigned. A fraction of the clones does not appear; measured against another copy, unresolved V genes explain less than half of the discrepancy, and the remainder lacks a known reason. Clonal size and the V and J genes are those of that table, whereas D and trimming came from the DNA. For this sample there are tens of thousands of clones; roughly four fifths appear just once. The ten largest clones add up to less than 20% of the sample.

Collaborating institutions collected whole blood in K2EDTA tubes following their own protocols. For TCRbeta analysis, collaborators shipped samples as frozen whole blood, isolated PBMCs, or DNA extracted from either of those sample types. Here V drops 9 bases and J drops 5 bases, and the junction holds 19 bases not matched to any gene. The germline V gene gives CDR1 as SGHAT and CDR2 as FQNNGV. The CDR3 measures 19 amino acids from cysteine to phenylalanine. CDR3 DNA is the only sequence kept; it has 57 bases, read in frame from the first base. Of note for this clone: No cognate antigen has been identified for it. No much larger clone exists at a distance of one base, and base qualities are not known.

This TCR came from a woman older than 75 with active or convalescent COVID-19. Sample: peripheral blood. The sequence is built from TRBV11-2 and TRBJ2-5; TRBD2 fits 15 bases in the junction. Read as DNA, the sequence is TGTGCCAGTCAACCCACTTCCGGACTAGCGGGGGGGGTACGGGAGACCCAGTACTTC. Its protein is CASQPTSGLAGGVRETQYF.